This TCR beta chain was recorded in a study of CD8+CD57+ T cells in acquired aplastic anemia. This clonotype was observed many times. Its target is not known. Study results and limitations: Sharing between patients and controls was observed for around 27 CD8+ CDR3 sequences.

CDR1 is SQVTM, CDR2 ANQGSEA, per germline. Between the trimmed V and J ends, which lost 5 bases and 4 bases, there was a span of 18 bases. The CDR3 is made up of 14 amino acids. Genomic DNA served as template for TCR beta VDJ and CDR3 profiling. TCRdb independently ran MiXCR on the reads; one entry per CDR3 protein. This sample has about 180,000 distinct CDR3 sequences; roughly 63% occur once, and the top ten carry approximately 42%. Previously, flow cytometry had revealed CD8+CD57+ cell expansion in the patients chosen for sequencing. A severe acquired aplastic anemia diagnosis applied to all patients.

This chain uses TRBV29-1 with TRBJ2-7; no reliable D call. The sequence was collected from a human donor with aplastic anemia. Sequenced input: sorted CD4+, CD8+, or CD8+CD57+ T cells (not recorded which) from PBMCs. The DNA of the CDR3 is TGCAGCGTTTCTGAGGCGGCCAATCCTTACGAGCAGTACTTC. Its translation is CSVSEAANPYEQYF.